One sample yielded the 23 T cell receptor beta chains listed below, sequenced in a study of cytomegalovirus exposure and HLA in healthy donors (dated by TCRdb to 2017 to 2019). The library was built by means of the immunoSEQ multiplex PCR assay. For the multiplex PCR, a mixture combining 60 forward primers for TCR Vbeta segments and 13 reverse primers for TCR Jbeta segments was used. In its TCRdb copy, this immuneACCESS table keeps in-frame sequences only and misses some clones. Where compared with another copy, unresolved V genes explain less than half of these, and the others have no known cause. This sample's table carries 150,000 to 200,000 clones. The ten largest make up 6.5% of the sample. Sequencing was performed on PBMCs. All receptors derive from a man younger than 40 in good health and CMV-seronegative.

The chain employs TRBV6-5 and TRBJ1-1; TRBD1 matches at 11 bases. Germline values: CDR1 MNHEY, CDR2 SVGAGI. The J segment lost 1 base and the V segment lost 10 bases, leaving 8 bases of the junction unmatched. This CDR3 region has 15 residues. CDR3 bases: TGTGCCATCCAGAAGGGGACAGGGGGGAACACTGAAGCTTTCTTT. Translation: CAIQKGTGGNTEAFF.

V usage is TRBV7-2 and J usage is TRBJ2-3, with 11 bases matching TRBD2. J gave up 10 bases and V 5 bases, and 11 bases lay outside the gene matches. Germline CDR1 SGHTA, CDR2 FQGNSA. This CDR3 has 15 residues. The CDR3 sequence: CASSPLAGAQMPQYF. DNA for the CDR3: TGTGCCAGCAGCCCACTAGCGGGGGCCCAAATGCCGCAGTATTTT.

The chain is built from TRBV7-9 and TRBJ2-6, with 7 bases matching TRBD2. V was pared by 7 bases and J by 1 base, with 7 bases of the junction left unmatched. The CDR3 sequence is 16 residues long. Germline V gene data show CDR1 as SEHNR and CDR2 as FQNEAQ (reference sequence). The CDR3 region is CASMGAGFSGANVLTF. Here the CDR3 DNA reads TGTGCCAGCATGGGAGCGGGGTTTTCTGGGGCCAACGTCCTGACTTTC.

CDR3 in amino acids: CASSSSEGAGELFF. The CDR3 DNA is TGTGCCAGCAGCTCCTCCGAGGGCGCCGGGGAGCTGTTTTTT. The chain couples TRBV7-2 to TRBJ2-2; a weak D match, TRBD2 (5 bases). This CDR3 is built from 14 residues. Trimming took off 4 bases at V and 6 bases at J, with 12 bases between the two ends. Germline-derived CDR1 and CDR2 are SGHTA and FQGNSA.

The CDR3: CASSLEGLAGWAQYF. CDR3 sequence (DNA): TGTGCCAGCAGCTTAGAGGGGTTAGCGGGGTGGGCGCAGTATTTT. The rearrangement links TRBV7-9 to TRBJ2-3; 8 bases are shared with TRBD2. The V segment lost 1 base and the J segment 10 bases; nucleotides outside the gene matches: 10. In germline, CDR1 is SEHNR, CDR2 FQNEAQ (reference sequence). This CDR3 has 15 amino acids.

The V gene is TRBV9, the J gene TRBJ2-3; 8 bases map to TRBD1. CDR3 length: 17 amino acids. Germline V CDR1 and CDR2: SGDLS, YYNGEE. V trimming: 4 bases; J trimming: 1 base; junction bases outside the gene matches: 11. CDR3 sequence (DNA): TGTGCCAGCAGCTACACCCTCGCGGGACAGGGCACAGATACGCAGTATTTT. Amino acids: CASSYTLAGQGTDTQYF.

The chain has TRBV4-1 and TRBJ1-3; TRBD1 is a possible D gene (5 bases). CDR1 is MGHRA and CDR2 is YSYEKL in the germline V gene. The length of the CDR3 is 14 residues. The V and J ends lost 0 bases and 8 bases respectively, with 11 bases between them. The CDR3 loop is CASSQDAGRDTIYF. The CDR3 nucleotides are TGCGCCAGCAGCCAAGATGCGGGGCGGGACACCATATATTTT.

This chain links TRBV30 with TRBJ2-7; D ambiguous. This CDR3 has 13 amino acids. Trimming pared 0 bases from V and 0 bases from J, leaving 6 bases between. CDR1 is GTSNPN and CDR2 is SVGIG in the germline V gene (reference sequence). The CDR3 sequence is CAWSVRVSYEQYF. The CDR3 bases are TGTGCCTGGAGTGTACGGGTCTCCTACGAGCAGTACTTC.

This sequence joins TRBV9 and TRBJ2-5; 7 positions agree with TRBD1. This CDR3 has 16 residues. J lost 1 base, V lost 3 bases, and 9 bases had no gene match. Germline V gives CDR1 SGDLS, CDR2 YYNGEE. The CDR3, as DNA: TGTGCCAGCAGCGGCCCCATGGGACAGCCCCAAGAGACCCAGTACTTC. It specifies CASSGPMGQPQETQYF.

The chain employs TRBV19 and TRBJ2-1, with a weak D call TRBD1 (5 bases). Germline V lookup: CDR1 LNHDA, CDR2 SQIVND (reference sequence). V was cut by 3 bases and J by 2 bases, with 11 bases left in between. The CDR3 is 15 residues long. CDR3 residues: CASSILSGPYNEQFF. CDR3 nucleotides: TGTGCCAGTAGTATCTTATCAGGGCCCTACAATGAGCAGTTCTTC.

J is TRBJ2-3 and V is TRBV19; a possible D gene is TRBD1 (5 bases). The CDR3 is made up of 14 amino acids. From germline, CDR1 is LNHDA and CDR2 SQIVND (reference sequence). The V and J ends lost 3 bases and 0 bases respectively, with 7 bases between them. The CDR3 sequence: CASSMAGSTDTQYF. In DNA form, the CDR3 reads TGTGCCAGTAGTATGGCAGGGAGCACAGATACGCAGTATTTT. The whole variable domain, remainder taken from reference TRBV19 and TRBJ2-3, is DGGITQSPKYLFRKEGQNVTLSCEQNLNHDAMYWYRQDPGQGLRLIYYSQIVNDFQKGDIAEGYSVSREKKESFPLTVTSAQKNPTAFYLCASSMAGSTDTQYFGPGTRLTVL.

The CDR3 DNA reads as TGTGCCAGCAGCTTAGGGACAGGGGGCTCCTACGAGCAGTACTTC. This encodes CASSLGTGGSYEQYF. The V gene is TRBV11-3, the J gene TRBJ2-7; 10 nucleotides align to TRBD1. The CDR3 consists of 15 residues. Germline V gene data show CDR1 as SGHNT and CDR2 as YENEEA. V dropped 1 base and J dropped 0; count of bases not matched to a gene: 0.

V gene TRBV5-1 combines with J gene TRBJ1-4, with D unresolved. Germline V gene data show CDR1 as SGHRS and CDR2 as YFSETQ. The CDR3 length is 16 residues. Trimming took off 0 bases at V and 7 bases at J, with 16 bases between the two ends. The CDR3 bases are TGCGCCAGCAGCTTGGCCCCGGGCATCGGAGGTGAAAAACTGTTTTTT. Its translation: CASSLAPGIGGEKLFF.

The chain couples TRBV10-3 to TRBJ1-1; D perhaps matches TRBD1 (5 bases). The CDR3 has 15 residues. V was clipped by 7 bases and J by 7 bases, with 22 bases between them. CDR1 is ENHRY, CDR2 SYGVKD, per germline. The CDR3 nucleotides read TGTGCCATCAAGGACGTAAATGACGGGGGTCTTGAAGCTTTCTTT. Encoded protein: CAIKDVNDGGLEAFF.

In regard to this clone: Germline is not matched at one junction end, which may reflect a read error. The chain carries TRBV4-2 and TRBJ2-3, with TRBD2 identical over 10 bases. The CDR3 has 17 residues. CDR1 is LGHNA and CDR2 is YNFKEQ in the germline V gene. For the CDR3, the DNA is TGTGCCAGCAGCCAAGATTTAGCTAGCGGGGGTCAAGATGCGCAGTATTTT. Its protein product is CASSQDLASGGQDAQYF.

This sequence joins TRBV27 and TRBJ1-2, with unresolved D. Germline assignment: CDR1 MNHEY and CDR2 SMNVEV (reference sequence). This CDR3 region has 16 residues. V gave up 2 bases and J gave up 7 bases, with 20 bases separating them. The CDR3 region has the DNA TGTGCCAGCAGTTTACTACCCAATATTAGGGCGGGTGGCTACACCTTC. Its translation: CASSLLPNIRAGGYTF.

The chain links TRBV7-2 to TRBJ2-3; 8 nucleotides match TRBD2. The CDR3 totals 16 residues. With 3 bases clipped from V and 1 base from J, the junction kept 6 bases outside the gene matches. The germline gives CDR1 SGHTA, CDR2 FQGNSA. In DNA form, the CDR3 reads TGTGCCAGCAGCTTTAACCGAGCGGGAGGCACAGATACGCAGTATTTT. Translation gives CASSFNRAGGTDTQYF.

The gene calls are TRBV5-4 and TRBJ2-1, with TRBD2 as a possible D gene (5 bases). Germline assignment: CDR1 SGHNT and CDR2 YYREEE (reference sequence). Trimming left V 1 base short and J 0 bases short, with 5 bases between. CDR3 length: 14 amino acids. In DNA, the CDR3 is TGTGCCAGCAGCTTGCGGGGCTCCTACAATGAGCAGTTCTTC. This sequence encodes CASSLRGSYNEQFF.

The rearrangement uses TRBV5-1 and TRBJ2-7; 11 bases are shared with TRBD2. Per germline, CDR1 SGHRS and CDR2 YFSETQ. Trimming cost V 4 bases and J 5 bases; bases outside gene matches: 8. The length of the CDR3 is 15 residues. The CDR3 region has the DNA TGCGCCAGCAGCATAGGGACTAGCGGCGGACACGAGCAGTACTTC. As protein: CASSIGTSGGHEQYF. The whole variable domain, remainder taken from reference TRBV5-1 and TRBJ2-7, is KAGVTQTPRYLIKTRGQQVTLSCSPISGHRSVSWYQQTPGQGLQFLFEYFSETQRNKGNFPGRFSGRQFSNSRSEMNVSTLELGDSALYLCASSIGTSGGHEQYFGPGTRLTVT.

V usage is TRBV19 and J usage is TRBJ2-5, with 7 bases aligning to TRBD1. The CDR3 extends over 14 amino acids. Germline V gene sequence: CDR1 LNHDA, CDR2 SQIVND (reference sequence). V shed 3 bases and J 3 bases; nucleotides not matched to a gene: 4. CDR3 loop: CASSMGQTKETQYF. The CDR3 DNA sequence: TGTGCCAGTAGTATGGGACAGACAAAAGAGACCCAGTACTTC.

The rearrangement joins TRBV5-4 to TRBJ2-2; weak D call: TRBD1 (6 bases). Trimming removed 2 bases from V and 0 bases from J, with 11 bases in between. The CDR3 consists of 16 residues. The germline V gene has CDR1 SGHNT and CDR2 YYREEE (reference sequence). CDR3 region: CASSFRTESNTGELFF. CDR3 bases: TGTGCCAGCAGCTTCAGGACAGAATCGAACACCGGGGAGCTGTTTTTT.

The V call is TRBV30, the J call TRBJ2-1, with unresolved D. V lost 3 bases, J lost 0 bases, and 6 bases lay in between. The V gene's germline CDR1 is GTSNPN and CDR2 SVGIG (reference sequence). This CDR3 is 13 amino acids long. The CDR3 here is CAWSSSSYNEQFF. The CDR3 DNA sequence: TGTGCCTGGAGCTCGAGCTCCTACAATGAGCAGTTCTTC.

This chain's CDR3 is CASSQSTGNPYEQYF. The CDR3 coding sequence is TGTGCCAGCAGCCAATCGACAGGGAACCCCTACGAGCAGTACTTC. The chain uses TRBV4-2 and TRBJ2-7; 7 positions match TRBD1. The CDR3 has 15 residues. Germline trimming cut 2 bases from V and 2 bases from J; bases unmatched to any gene: 6. Per the germline V gene, CDR1 is LGHNA and CDR2 is YNFKEQ.